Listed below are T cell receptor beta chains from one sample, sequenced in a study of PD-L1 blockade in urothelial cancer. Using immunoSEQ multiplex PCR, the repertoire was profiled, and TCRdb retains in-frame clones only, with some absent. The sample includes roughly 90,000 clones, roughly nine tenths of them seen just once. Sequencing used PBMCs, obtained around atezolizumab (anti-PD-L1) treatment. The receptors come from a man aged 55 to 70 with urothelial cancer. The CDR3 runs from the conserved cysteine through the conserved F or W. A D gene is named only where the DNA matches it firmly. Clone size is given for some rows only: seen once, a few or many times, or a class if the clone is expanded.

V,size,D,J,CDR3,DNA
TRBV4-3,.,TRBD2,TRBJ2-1,CASSQEISLAGSNEQFF,TGCGCCAGCAGCCAAGAGATAAGTCTAGCGGGATCCAATGAGCAGTTCTTC
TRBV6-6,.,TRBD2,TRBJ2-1,CASSTPSGSFYNEQFF,TGTGCCAGCAGCACCCCTAGCGGCAGTTTCTACAATGAGCAGTTCTTC
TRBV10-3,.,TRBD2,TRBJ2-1,CAISESMGGSYNEQFF,TGTGCCATCAGTGAGTCGATGGGAGGGTCCTACAATGAGCAGTTCTTC
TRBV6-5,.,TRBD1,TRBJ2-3,CASSRRQGTDTQYF,TGTGCCAGCAGTCGTAGACAGGGTACAGATACGCAGTATTTT
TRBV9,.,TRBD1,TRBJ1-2,CASSPEPGTDPYTF,TGTGCCAGCAGCCCCGAACCCGGGACAGATCCTTACACCTTC
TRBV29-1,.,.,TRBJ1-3,CSVSQGMGHSGNTIYF,TGCAGCGTGAGCCAAGGAATGGGGCACTCTGGAAACACCATATATTTT
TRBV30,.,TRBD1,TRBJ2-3,CAWSGFGTGTDTQYF,TGTGCCTGGAGTGGATTCGGGACAGGCACAGATACGCAGTATTTT
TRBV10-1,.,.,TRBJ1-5,CASVFRGSNQPQHF,TGCGCCAGCGTTTTCAGGGGAAGCAATCAGCCCCAGCATTTT
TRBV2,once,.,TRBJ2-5,CASSATGPPRETQYF,TGTGCCAGCAGTGCCACGGGTCCACCCCGGGAGACCCAGTACTTC
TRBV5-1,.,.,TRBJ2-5,CASSRRGATLQETQYF,TGCGCCAGCAGCCGACGGGGGGCCACCCTACAAGAGACCCAGTACTTC
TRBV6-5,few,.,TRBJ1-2,CASSPGLISYTF,TGTGCCAGCAGCCCAGGACTAATAAGCTACACCTTC
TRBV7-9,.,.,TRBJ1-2,CASTQSAQGFYGYTF,TGTGCCAGCACCCAATCCGCGCAGGGCTTCTATGGCTACACCTTC
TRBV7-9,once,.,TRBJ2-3,CASSSDIYTDTQYF,TGTGCCAGCAGCTCGGACATCTACACAGATACGCAGTATTTT
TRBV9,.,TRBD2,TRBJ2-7,CASSEGLVSYEQYF,TGTGCCAGCAGCGAAGGACTAGTCTCCTACGAGCAGTACTTC
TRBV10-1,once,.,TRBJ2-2,CASGTRAGELFF,TGCGCCAGCGGGACAAGAGCCGGGGAGCTGTTTTTT
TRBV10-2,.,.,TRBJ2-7,CASSEPEGAGEQYF,TGCGCCAGCAGTGAGCCGGAGGGGGCTGGGGAGCAGTACTTC
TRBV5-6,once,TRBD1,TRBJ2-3,CASWGTESTDTQYF,TGTGCCAGCTGGGGGACAGAGAGCACAGATACGCAGTATTTT
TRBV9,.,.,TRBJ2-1,CASSLGRQGVYNEQFF,TGTGCCAGCAGCTTAGGGCGCCAAGGGGTCTACAATGAGCAGTTCTTC
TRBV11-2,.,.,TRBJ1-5,CASSPGDRGNQPQHF,TGTGCCAGCAGCCCGGGGGATCGGGGCAATCAGCCCCAGCATTTT
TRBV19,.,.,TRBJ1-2,CASTLMDTYGYTF,TGTGCCAGTACCCTTATGGACACCTATGGCTACACCTTC
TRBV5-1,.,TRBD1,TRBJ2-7,CASSLTGGSFYEQYF,TGCGCCAGCAGCCTCACAGGGGGGTCTTTCTACGAGCAGTACTTC
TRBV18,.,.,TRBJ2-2,CASSPRGSGELFF,TGTGCCAGCTCACCACGTGGCTCTGGGGAGCTGTTTTTT
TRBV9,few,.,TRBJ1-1,CASSGTANTEAFF,TGTGCCAGCAGCGGGACAGCGAACACTGAAGCTTTCTTT
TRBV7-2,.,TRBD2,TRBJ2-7,CASSLTGGRVSYEQYF,TGTGCCAGCAGCTTAACGGGCGGGAGGGTCTCCTACGAGCAGTACTTC
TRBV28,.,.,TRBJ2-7,CASSSRLEQYF,TGTGCCAGCAGTTCGCGACTCGAGCAGTACTTC
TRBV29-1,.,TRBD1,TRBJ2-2,CSVGGQVDTGELFF,TGCAGCGTTGGTGGACAGGTAGACACCGGGGAGCTGTTTTTT
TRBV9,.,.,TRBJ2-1,CASSVQTTGYNEQFF,TGTGCCAGCAGCGTACAAACGACGGGTTACAATGAGCAGTTCTTC
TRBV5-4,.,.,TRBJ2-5,CASSLGLGRETQYF,TGTGCCAGCAGCTTGGGTCTAGGCCGCGAGACCCAGTACTTC
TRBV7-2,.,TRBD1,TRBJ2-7,CASSLGLGQGDEQYF,TGTGCCAGCAGCTTAGGGCTGGGACAGGGAGACGAGCAGTACTTC
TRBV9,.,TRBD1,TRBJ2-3,CASSARQGRTDTQYF,TGTGCCAGCAGCGCCCGACAGGGACGCACAGATACGCAGTATTTT
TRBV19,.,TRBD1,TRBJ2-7,CASSYRTGSFEQYF,TGTGCCAGTAGTTACCGGACAGGTTCCTTCGAGCAGTACTTC
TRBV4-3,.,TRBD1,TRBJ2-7,CASSQDWGQGRKQYF,TGCGCCAGCAGCCAAGATTGGGGACAGGGTCGCAAGCAGTACTTC
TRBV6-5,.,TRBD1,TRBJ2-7,CASITPDRGWEQYF,TGTGCCAGCATTACCCCGGACAGGGGGTGGGAGCAGTACTTC
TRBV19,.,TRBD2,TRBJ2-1,CASSFRTSGGLNEQFF,TGTGCCAGTAGTTTCCGGACTAGCGGGGGGCTTAATGAGCAGTTCTTC
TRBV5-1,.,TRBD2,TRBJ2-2,CASRPGGDFTGELFF,TGCGCCAGCAGACCGGGGGGGGACTTCACCGGGGAGCTGTTTTTT
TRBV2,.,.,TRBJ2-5,CASRGAQETQYF,TGTGCCAGCCGGGGGGCCCAAGAGACCCAGTACTTC
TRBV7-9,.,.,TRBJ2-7,CASSSTPGQITTSYRKYF,TGTGCCAGCAGCTCAACCCCGGGACAAATAACTACGAGCTACAGAAAGTACTTC
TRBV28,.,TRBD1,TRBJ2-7,CASSFGTGGDEQYF,TGTGCCAGCAGTTTCGGGACAGGGGGTGACGAGCAGTACTTC
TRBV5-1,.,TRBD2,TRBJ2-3,CASSLGLAGVADTQYF,TGCGCCAGCAGCTTAGGACTAGCGGGAGTTGCGGATACGCAGTATTTT
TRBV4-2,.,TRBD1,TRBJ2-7,CASSRLAGGGEQYF,TGTGCCAGCAGCCGCCTAGCAGGGGGCGGGGAGCAGTACTTC
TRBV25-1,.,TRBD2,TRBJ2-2,CASTSGANTGELFF,TGTGCCAGCACGAGCGGGGCGAACACCGGGGAGCTGTTTTTT
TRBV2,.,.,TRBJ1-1,CASSEAEGRGNTEAFF,TGTGCCAGCAGTGAAGCTGAGGGGAGGGGAAACACTGAAGCTTTCTTT
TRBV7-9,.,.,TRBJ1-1,CASSYGQIGTEAFF,TGTGCCAGCAGCTATGGACAGATTGGCACTGAAGCTTTCTTT
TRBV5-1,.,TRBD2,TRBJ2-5,CASSLGLAGQETQYF,TGCGCCAGCAGCTTGGGACTAGCGGGACAAGAGACCCAGTACTTC
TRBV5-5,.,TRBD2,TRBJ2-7,CASREGGVREQYF,TGTGCCAGTCGGGAGGGGGGGGTCCGCGAGCAGTACTTC
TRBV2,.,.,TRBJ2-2,CASRKGGAYTGELFF,TGTGCCAGCAGGAAAGGAGGCGCCTACACCGGGGAGCTGTTTTTT
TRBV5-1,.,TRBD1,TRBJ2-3,CASSLESGGRDTQYF,TGCGCCAGCAGCTTGGAGTCAGGGGGCCGGGATACGCAGTATTTT
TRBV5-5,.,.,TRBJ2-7,CASSLAQGEEQYF,TGTGCCAGCAGCTTGGCTCAGGGTGAGGAGCAGTACTTC
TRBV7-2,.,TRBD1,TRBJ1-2,CATLKDRTFGGYTF,TGTGCCACCCTAAAGGACAGGACTTTTGGTGGCTACACCTTC